Listed below are T cell receptor beta chains from one sample, sequenced in a study of CD8+ T cells in alopecia areata. The assay was immunoSEQ multiplex PCR, and TCRdb's table has in-frame clones only and misses some. The sample consists of under 200,000 clones, under 70% of them appearing once. The material sequenced was CD4+ T cells sorted from blood, taken at week 4, from a patient treated with tofacitinib. The receptors originated from a human donor with alopecia areata. CDR3s include the opening cysteine and the closing phenylalanine or tryptophan. A D gene is named only where the DNA matches it firmly. Expanded clones are given a class, and other clones once, few, many or no size at all.

V	J	size	D	CDR3	DNA
TRBV27	TRBJ2-1	NA	NA	CASSRGPNEQFF	TGTGCCAGCAGCCGGGGCCCCAATGAGCAGTTCTTC
TRBV30	TRBJ2-1	NA	NA	CAWALGSSYNEQFF	TGTGCCTGGGCGTTGGGGAGCTCCTACAATGAGCAGTTCTTC
TRBV9	TRBJ2-2	NA	NA	CASSVARAYTGELFF	TGTGCCAGCAGCGTAGCCAGGGCCTACACCGGGGAGCTGTTTTTT
TRBV15	TRBJ2-5	NA	NA	CATSRGETQYF	TGTGCCACCAGCAGGGGGGAGACCCAGTACTTC
TRBV9	TRBJ1-3	NA	NA	CASSDTFVGNTIYF	TGTGCCAGCAGCGACACCTTCGTAGGAAACACCATATATTTT
TRBV6-5	TRBJ2-7	NA	NA	CASSYSGVYEQYF	TGTGCCAGCAGTTACTCGGGAGTCTACGAGCAGTACTTC
TRBV29-1	TRBJ2-5	NA	NA	CSVRRGYQETQYF	TGCAGCGTGCGTCGGGGGTACCAAGAGACCCAGTACTTC
TRBV27	TRBJ2-7	NA	NA	CASSFNRYSYEQYF	TGTGCCAGCAGTTTTAACAGATACTCCTACGAGCAGTACTTC
TRBV30	TRBJ1-2	NA	NA	CAGPREGYGYTF	TGTGCCGGCCCCAGGGAAGGCTATGGCTACACCTTC
TRBV13	TRBJ2-1	NA	TRBD2	CASRTGGSYNEQFF	TGTGCCAGCAGAACGGGGGGCTCCTACAATGAGCAGTTCTTC
TRBV2	TRBJ2-7	NA	TRBD2	CASSEGGLAAYEQYF	TGTGCCAGCAGTGAGGGGGGACTAGCGGCCTACGAGCAGTACTTC
TRBV6-6	TRBJ2-7	few	NA	CASSYPQGEVEQYF	TGTGCCAGCAGTTACCCCCAGGGCGAAGTCGAGCAGTACTTC
TRBV29-1	TRBJ2-7	once	NA	CSGRINSGEQYF	TGCAGCGGTCGGATTAACTCGGGGGAGCAGTACTTC
TRBV30	TRBJ2-1	NA	NA	CAWSVLRYNEQFF	TGTGCCTGGAGTGTACTCCGCTACAATGAGCAGTTCTTC
TRBV29-1	TRBJ1-4	NA	NA	CSVVQAGDEKLFF	TGCAGCGTTGTCCAGGCCGGGGATGAAAAACTGTTTTTT
TRBV29-1	TRBJ1-1	few	NA	CSVASPTREAFF	TGCAGCGTTGCCTCCCCAACCCGTGAAGCTTTCTTT
TRBV9	TRBJ2-5	few	NA	CASGVAETQYF	TGTGCCAGCGGGGTAGCGGAGACCCAGTACTTC
TRBV5-4	TRBJ1-5	few	NA	CASSSDRHQPQHF	TGTGCCAGCAGCTCGGACAGACACCAGCCCCAGCATTTT
TRBV2	TRBJ2-7	NA	TRBD2	CASRWGTTNYEQYF	TGTGCCAGCAGGTGGGGGACTACTAACTACGAGCAGTACTTC
TRBV30	TRBJ2-3	NA	NA	CAWKGRDTQYF	TGTGCCTGGAAGGGCCGAGATACGCAGTATTTT
TRBV30	TRBJ1-6	NA	NA	CAWSVVHSPLHF	TGTGCCTGGAGTGTTGTACATTCACCCCTCCACTTT
TRBV6-6	TRBJ1-2	NA	NA	CASRTDQLYGYTF	TGTGCCAGCCGAACAGACCAGCTCTATGGCTACACCTTC
TRBV7-2	TRBJ1-1	NA	NA	CASSPLLRGAEAFF	TGTGCCAGCAGCCCCCTCCTACGGGGGGCTGAAGCTTTCTTT
TRBV30	TRBJ2-7	NA	NA	CAWSAVGGGLRYEQYF	TGTGCCTGGAGTGCCGTTGGGGGAGGTCTTAGATACGAGCAGTACTTC
TRBV19	TRBJ2-1	few	TRBD1	CASSIVDRGRYNEQFF	TGTGCCAGTAGTATCGTTGACAGGGGGCGTTACAATGAGCAGTTCTTC
TRBV25-1	TRBJ1-6	NA	NA	CASSKNRAQGNSPLHF	TGTGCCAGCAGTAAAAACAGGGCTCAAGGCAATTCACCCCTCCACTTT
TRBV29-1	TRBJ2-7	NA	NA	CSVVAGRGTREQYF	TGCAGCGTTGTGGCGGGACGGGGAACGAGGGAGCAGTACTTC
TRBV10-3	TRBJ2-3	NA	TRBD2	CAISESGGTRGTDTQYF	TGTGCCATCAGTGAGTCTGGGGGGACTAGAGGCACAGATACGCAGTATTTT